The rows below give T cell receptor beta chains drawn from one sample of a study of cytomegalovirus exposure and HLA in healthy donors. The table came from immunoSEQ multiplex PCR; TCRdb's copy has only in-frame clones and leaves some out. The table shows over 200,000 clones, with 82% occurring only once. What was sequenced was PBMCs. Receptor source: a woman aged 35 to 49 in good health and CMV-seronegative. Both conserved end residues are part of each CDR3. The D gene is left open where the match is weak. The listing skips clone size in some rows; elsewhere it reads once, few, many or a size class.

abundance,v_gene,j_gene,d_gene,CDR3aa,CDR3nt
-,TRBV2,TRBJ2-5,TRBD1,CASTGDRGQQETQYF,TGTGCCAGCACCGGGGACAGGGGGCAGCAGGAGACCCAGTACTTC
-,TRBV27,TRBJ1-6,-,CASSLGQVNSPLHF,TGTGCCAGCAGTTTAGGGCAGGTTAATTCACCCCTCCACTTT
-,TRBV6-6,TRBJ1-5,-,CASSYSRAQNQPQHF,TGTGCCAGCAGTTACTCGAGGGCGCAGAACCAGCCCCAGCATTTT
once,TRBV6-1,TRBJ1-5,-,CASSEGWRNAQPQHF,TGTGCCAGCAGTGAAGGTTGGCGGAATGCTCAGCCCCAGCATTTT
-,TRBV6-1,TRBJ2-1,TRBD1,CASRDGTGFYNEQFF,TGTGCCAGCAGAGACGGGACAGGGTTCTACAATGAGCAGTTCTTC
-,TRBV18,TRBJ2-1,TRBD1,CASSPGQAISNEQFF,TGTGCCAGCTCCCCGGGACAGGCAATATCCAATGAGCAGTTCTTC
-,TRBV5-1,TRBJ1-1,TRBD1,CASSGGTVTEAFF,TGCGCCAGCAGCGGCGGGACAGTCACTGAAGCTTTCTTT
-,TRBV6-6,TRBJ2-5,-,CASSYTPGGRQETQYF,TGTGCCAGCAGTTATACCCCAGGGGGGAGACAAGAGACCCAGTACTTC
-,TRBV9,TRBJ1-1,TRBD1,CASSGAGGIHTEAFF,TGTGCCAGCAGCGGGGCAGGGGGAATCCACACTGAAGCTTTCTTT
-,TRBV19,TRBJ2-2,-,CASEGSTPTGELFF,TGTGCCAGTGAGGGATCAACCCCCACCGGGGAGCTGTTTTTT
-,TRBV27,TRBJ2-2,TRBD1,CASSAGQGAGNTGELFF,TGTGCCAGCAGTGCAGGACAGGGGGCCGGGAACACCGGGGAGCTGTTTTTT
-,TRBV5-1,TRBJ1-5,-,CASSKRTEPGANQPQHF,TGCGCCAGCAGCAAGAGGACAGAACCTGGGGCCAATCAGCCCCAGCATTTT
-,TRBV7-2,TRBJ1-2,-,CASSPRQSNYGYTF,TGTGCCAGCAGCCCCAGACAATCTAACTATGGCTACACCTTC
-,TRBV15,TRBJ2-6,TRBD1,CATAPRQGNGANVLTF,TGTGCCACAGCCCCCCGACAGGGGAATGGGGCCAACGTCCTGACTTTC
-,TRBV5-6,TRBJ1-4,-,CASSLAAGVPNEKLFF,TGTGCCAGCAGCTTGGCTGCGGGCGTACCTAATGAAAAACTGTTTTTT
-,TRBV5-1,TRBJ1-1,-,CASGMGGMNTEAFF,TGCGCCAGCGGAATGGGGGGGATGAACACTGAAGCTTTCTTT
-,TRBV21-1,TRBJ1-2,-,CASSLYGYTF,TGTGCCAGCAGCTTATATGGCTACACCTTC
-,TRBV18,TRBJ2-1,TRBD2,CASSPFLLADEQFF,TGTGCCAGCTCACCATTTTTACTAGCGGATGAGCAGTTCTTC
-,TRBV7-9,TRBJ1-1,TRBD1,CASSLRDTGQANTEAFF,TGTGCCAGCAGCTTAAGGGATACGGGACAGGCGAACACTGAAGCTTTCTTT
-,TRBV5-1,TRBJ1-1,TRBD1,CASSDRVNTEAFF,TGCGCCAGCAGTGACAGGGTGAACACTGAAGCTTTCTTT
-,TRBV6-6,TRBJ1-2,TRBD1,CASSFTGGDYGYTF,TGTGCCAGCAGTTTCACAGGGGGAGACTATGGCTACACCTTC
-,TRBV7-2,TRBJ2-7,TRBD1,CASSVPRDRGLTYEQYF,TGTGCCAGCAGCGTTCCCCGGGACAGGGGGCTAACCTACGAGCAGTACTTC
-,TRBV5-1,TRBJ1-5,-,CASSTDTNQPQHF,TGCGCCAGCAGCACAGACACGAATCAGCCCCAGCATTTT
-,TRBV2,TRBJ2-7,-,CASSEQPAGPYEQYF,TGTGCCAGCAGTGAACAGCCGGCAGGTCCCTACGAGCAGTACTTC
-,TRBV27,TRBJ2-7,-,CASSFIGTPYEQYF,TGTGCCAGCAGTTTTATCGGGACACCCTACGAGCAGTACTTC
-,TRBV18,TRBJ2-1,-,CASSAGHDYNEQFF,TGTGCCAGCTCAGCCGGACACGACTACAATGAGCAGTTCTTC
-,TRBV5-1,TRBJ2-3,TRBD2,CASRAGGPSTDTQYF,TGCGCCAGCAGGGCGGGGGGGCCTAGCACAGATACGCAGTATTTT
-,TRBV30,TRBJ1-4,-,CAWSVTGLNEKLFF,TGTGCCTGGAGTGTTACGGGACTGAATGAAAAACTGTTTTTT
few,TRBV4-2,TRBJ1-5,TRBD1,CASSQKPGQGPQPQHF,TGTGCCAGCAGCCAAAAACCGGGACAGGGGCCGCAGCCCCAGCATTTT
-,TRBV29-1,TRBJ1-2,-,CSVIRQDYGYTF,TGCAGCGTAATACGACAGGACTATGGCTACACCTTC
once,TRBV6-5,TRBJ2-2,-,CASRMGANTGELFF,TGTGCCAGCAGGATGGGGGCTAACACCGGGGAGCTGTTTTTT
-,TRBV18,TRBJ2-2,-,CASSRVRDTVTGELFF,TGTGCCAGCTCTCGAGTCCGGGACACCGTCACCGGGGAGCTGTTTTTT
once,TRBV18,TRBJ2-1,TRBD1,CASSRTGANNEQFF,TGTGCCAGCTCGCGGACAGGGGCAAACAATGAGCAGTTCTTC
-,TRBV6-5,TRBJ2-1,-,CASSLAHRSYNEQFF,TGTGCCAGCAGCTTAGCCCACCGCTCCTACAATGAGCAGTTCTTC
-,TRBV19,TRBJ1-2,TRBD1,CASSPSRDRVYGYTF,TGTGCCAGTAGTCCTTCCCGGGACAGGGTCTATGGCTACACCTTC
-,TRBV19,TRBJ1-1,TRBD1,CASSNPVQGANTEAFF,TGTGCCAGTAGTAACCCAGTACAGGGGGCGAACACTGAAGCTTTCTTT
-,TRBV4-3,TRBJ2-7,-,CASSQDLQIRYEQYF,TGCGCCAGCAGCCAAGATCTCCAGATACGCTACGAGCAGTACTTC
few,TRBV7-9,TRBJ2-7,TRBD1,CASADRGPYEQYF,TGTGCCAGCGCGGACAGGGGGCCATACGAGCAGTACTTC
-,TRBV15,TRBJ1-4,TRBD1,CATSRGDSEKLFF,TGTGCCACCAGCAGGGGGGACAGTGAAAAACTGTTTTTT
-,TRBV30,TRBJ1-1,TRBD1,CAWSVGTGNTEAFF,TGTGCCTGGAGTGTAGGGACAGGGAACACTGAAGCTTTCTTT
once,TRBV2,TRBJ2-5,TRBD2,CASSRGLAGREGETQYF,TGTGCCAGCAGTCGGGGACTAGCGGGGAGAGAAGGAGAGACCCAGTACTTC
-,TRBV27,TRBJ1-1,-,CASSLMVASTEAFF,TGTGCCAGCAGTTTAATGGTGGCTTCCACTGAAGCTTTCTTT
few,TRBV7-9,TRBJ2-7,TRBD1,CASSSGTGGYEQYF,TGTGCCAGCAGCTCCGGGACAGGGGGCTACGAGCAGTACTTC
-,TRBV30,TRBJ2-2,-,CAWSRDINTGELFF,TGTGCCTGGAGCCGGGACATAAACACCGGGGAGCTGTTTTTT
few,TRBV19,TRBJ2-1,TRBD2,CASTPGGSGGSYNEQFF,TGTGCCAGTACCCCAGGGGGTAGCGGGGGTTCCTACAATGAGCAGTTCTTC
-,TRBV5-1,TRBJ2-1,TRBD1,CASSWSRDRGLKEQFF,TGCGCCAGCAGCTGGAGCCGGGACAGGGGGCTTAAGGAGCAGTTCTTC
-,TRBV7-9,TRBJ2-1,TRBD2,CASSPLAGGGNEQFF,TGTGCCAGCAGCCCGCTAGCGGGGGGAGGGAATGAGCAGTTCTTC
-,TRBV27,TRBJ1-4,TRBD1,CASRPDREREKLFF,TGTGCCAGCAGACCTGACAGGGAACGGGAAAAACTGTTTTTT
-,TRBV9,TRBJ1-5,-,CASSVGEGLHNQPQHF,TGTGCCAGCAGCGTAGGGGAGGGCCTCCACAATCAGCCCCAGCATTTT
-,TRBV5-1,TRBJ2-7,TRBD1,CASSWDSGYEQYF,TGCGCCAGTTCCTGGGACAGTGGCTACGAGCAGTACTTC
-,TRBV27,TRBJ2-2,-,CASSPYLTGTGELFF,TGTGCCAGCAGTCCTTACCTTACGGGGACCGGGGAGCTGTTTTTT
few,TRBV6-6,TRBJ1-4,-,CASSYSTVREKLFF,TGTGCCAGCAGTTACTCGACGGTGCGGGAAAAACTGTTTTTT
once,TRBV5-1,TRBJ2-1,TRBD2,CASSLQSGGSLVNEQFF,TGCGCCAGCAGCTTGCAGAGCGGGGGGAGCCTAGTAAATGAGCAGTTCTTC
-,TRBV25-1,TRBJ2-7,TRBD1,CASSPGQGFYEQYF,TGTGCCTCTTCACCGGGACAGGGGTTCTACGAGCAGTACTTC
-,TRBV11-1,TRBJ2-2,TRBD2,CASSFLSGVNTGELFF,TGTGCCAGCAGCTTTCTTAGCGGGGTAAACACCGGGGAGCTGTTTTTT